The T cell receptor (beta chain) under discussion was sequenced for a study of blood T cell repertoires in COVID-19 (dated by TCRdb to 2020 to 2021). For context, the study as a whole: The collaborator samples originated in the United States, Italy and Spain and spanned the acute and convalescent phases of COVID-19. The prospective study material was composed of cDNA or gDNA derived from T cells, B-cell-depleted T cells, or PBMCs. Subjects who had been exposed to COVID-19, were actively infected with it, or had recovered from it provided the deeply sampled blood TCRbeta repertoires that made up the dataset. A freely available public database, intended as a resource for researchers studying the immune response to SARS-CoV-2, is where the repertoires were released. The samples were drawn from the first 160 participants of the ongoing ImmuneRACE study and from about 1,200 subjects provided by 6 global collaborators. Nearly every sample came with metadata listing a de-identified subject ID, COVID-19 status, age in years and sex. HLA class I and class II types, where available, came from metadata supplied by the sample provider rather than from assay-based typing.

Whole blood was collected in K2EDTA tubes by collaborating institutions according to the institutions' own protocols. Collaborator samples were shipped for TCRbeta analysis as frozen whole blood, isolated PBMCs, or DNA extracted from either sample type. The paper as a whole reports these results and caveats: The quantity of clinical and demographic metadata differed by source and by participant and was supplied without curation.

From cysteine to phenylalanine, the CDR3 is 16 amino acids long. Only the CDR3 region is kept as DNA, spanning 48 bases read in frame from base 1. Germline trimming amounts to 2 bases on V and 9 bases on J, with 14 as the count of junction bases outside the gene matches. The germline V gene sets CDR1 to KGHDR and CDR2 to SFDVKD. With respect to this clone: This clone's antigen is unknown. No much larger clone is present one base from it, and per-base qualities are unavailable.

TCRbeta CDR3 regions were amplified from genomic DNA by means of the immunoSEQ Assay, a bias-controlled multiplex PCR. Per the original workflow: The number of nucleated cells in each sample was estimated from the amplification of reference gene primers within the assay. To quantify the absolute abundance of each unique TCRbeta CDR3 rearrangement, sequence reads were collapsed and filtered. For each sample, productive Simpson clonality was calculated as the square root of Simpson's diversity index across productive rearrangements. The source is immuneACCESS, and TCRdb retained only in-frame sequences with V and J called. Part of the clones is not carried over; for the studies checked, unresolved V genes explain less than half of this, and the remainder is unexplained. That table furnishes V, J and clone size, whereas the DNA furnished D and trimming. The sample table shows roughly 77,000 clones, and over 85% are seen once. The ten top clones hold 4% to 5.5% of the sample.

Here the chain combines TRBV24-1 and TRBJ2-7, and 8 junctional nucleotides match TRBD1. Material: peripheral blood. This clonotype originated in a man aged 45 to 65 with active COVID-19. The DNA sequence is TGTGCCACCAGTGATTGGGGGACAGGAGAGGCTGGTTCGCAGTACTTC. It specifies CATSDWGTGEAGSQYF.